The text below deals with one T cell receptor (beta chain). One end of the junction varies from germline; a read error may be responsible. The data were obtained in a study of blood T cell repertoires in COVID-19. The overall study: Sources were T cells, B-cell-depleted T cells, or PBMCs; the material itself was cDNA or gDNA.

In the original workflow: It was from reference gene primer amplification that nucleated cell counts were estimated. The method was immunoSEQ multiplex PCR; TCRdb's version includes in-frame clones alone and lacks a portion of them. V and J calls and clone size come straight from that table; D and trimming were deduced from the DNA. Of 150,000 or so clones in the sample, 75% to 80% were seen once. Residents of 24 US areas, aged about 18 to 89 years, made up the participants. Which cohort a participant joined came from the clinical history participants gave. Germline V gene sequence: CDR1 SGHRS, CDR2 YFSETQ. CDR3 length equals 16 residues.

The sequenced sample consisted of PBMCs or T cells enriched from blood (not recorded which). The chain links TRBV5-1 to TRBJ2-2, with TRBD1 matching over 9 bases. This TCR was recovered from a woman in her forties or fifties who had recovered from COVID-19. The CDR3 DNA reads TGCGCCAGCAGTTTGGACAGGGGCCCGAACACCGGGGAGCTGTTTTTT. It codes for CASSLDRGPNTGELFF.